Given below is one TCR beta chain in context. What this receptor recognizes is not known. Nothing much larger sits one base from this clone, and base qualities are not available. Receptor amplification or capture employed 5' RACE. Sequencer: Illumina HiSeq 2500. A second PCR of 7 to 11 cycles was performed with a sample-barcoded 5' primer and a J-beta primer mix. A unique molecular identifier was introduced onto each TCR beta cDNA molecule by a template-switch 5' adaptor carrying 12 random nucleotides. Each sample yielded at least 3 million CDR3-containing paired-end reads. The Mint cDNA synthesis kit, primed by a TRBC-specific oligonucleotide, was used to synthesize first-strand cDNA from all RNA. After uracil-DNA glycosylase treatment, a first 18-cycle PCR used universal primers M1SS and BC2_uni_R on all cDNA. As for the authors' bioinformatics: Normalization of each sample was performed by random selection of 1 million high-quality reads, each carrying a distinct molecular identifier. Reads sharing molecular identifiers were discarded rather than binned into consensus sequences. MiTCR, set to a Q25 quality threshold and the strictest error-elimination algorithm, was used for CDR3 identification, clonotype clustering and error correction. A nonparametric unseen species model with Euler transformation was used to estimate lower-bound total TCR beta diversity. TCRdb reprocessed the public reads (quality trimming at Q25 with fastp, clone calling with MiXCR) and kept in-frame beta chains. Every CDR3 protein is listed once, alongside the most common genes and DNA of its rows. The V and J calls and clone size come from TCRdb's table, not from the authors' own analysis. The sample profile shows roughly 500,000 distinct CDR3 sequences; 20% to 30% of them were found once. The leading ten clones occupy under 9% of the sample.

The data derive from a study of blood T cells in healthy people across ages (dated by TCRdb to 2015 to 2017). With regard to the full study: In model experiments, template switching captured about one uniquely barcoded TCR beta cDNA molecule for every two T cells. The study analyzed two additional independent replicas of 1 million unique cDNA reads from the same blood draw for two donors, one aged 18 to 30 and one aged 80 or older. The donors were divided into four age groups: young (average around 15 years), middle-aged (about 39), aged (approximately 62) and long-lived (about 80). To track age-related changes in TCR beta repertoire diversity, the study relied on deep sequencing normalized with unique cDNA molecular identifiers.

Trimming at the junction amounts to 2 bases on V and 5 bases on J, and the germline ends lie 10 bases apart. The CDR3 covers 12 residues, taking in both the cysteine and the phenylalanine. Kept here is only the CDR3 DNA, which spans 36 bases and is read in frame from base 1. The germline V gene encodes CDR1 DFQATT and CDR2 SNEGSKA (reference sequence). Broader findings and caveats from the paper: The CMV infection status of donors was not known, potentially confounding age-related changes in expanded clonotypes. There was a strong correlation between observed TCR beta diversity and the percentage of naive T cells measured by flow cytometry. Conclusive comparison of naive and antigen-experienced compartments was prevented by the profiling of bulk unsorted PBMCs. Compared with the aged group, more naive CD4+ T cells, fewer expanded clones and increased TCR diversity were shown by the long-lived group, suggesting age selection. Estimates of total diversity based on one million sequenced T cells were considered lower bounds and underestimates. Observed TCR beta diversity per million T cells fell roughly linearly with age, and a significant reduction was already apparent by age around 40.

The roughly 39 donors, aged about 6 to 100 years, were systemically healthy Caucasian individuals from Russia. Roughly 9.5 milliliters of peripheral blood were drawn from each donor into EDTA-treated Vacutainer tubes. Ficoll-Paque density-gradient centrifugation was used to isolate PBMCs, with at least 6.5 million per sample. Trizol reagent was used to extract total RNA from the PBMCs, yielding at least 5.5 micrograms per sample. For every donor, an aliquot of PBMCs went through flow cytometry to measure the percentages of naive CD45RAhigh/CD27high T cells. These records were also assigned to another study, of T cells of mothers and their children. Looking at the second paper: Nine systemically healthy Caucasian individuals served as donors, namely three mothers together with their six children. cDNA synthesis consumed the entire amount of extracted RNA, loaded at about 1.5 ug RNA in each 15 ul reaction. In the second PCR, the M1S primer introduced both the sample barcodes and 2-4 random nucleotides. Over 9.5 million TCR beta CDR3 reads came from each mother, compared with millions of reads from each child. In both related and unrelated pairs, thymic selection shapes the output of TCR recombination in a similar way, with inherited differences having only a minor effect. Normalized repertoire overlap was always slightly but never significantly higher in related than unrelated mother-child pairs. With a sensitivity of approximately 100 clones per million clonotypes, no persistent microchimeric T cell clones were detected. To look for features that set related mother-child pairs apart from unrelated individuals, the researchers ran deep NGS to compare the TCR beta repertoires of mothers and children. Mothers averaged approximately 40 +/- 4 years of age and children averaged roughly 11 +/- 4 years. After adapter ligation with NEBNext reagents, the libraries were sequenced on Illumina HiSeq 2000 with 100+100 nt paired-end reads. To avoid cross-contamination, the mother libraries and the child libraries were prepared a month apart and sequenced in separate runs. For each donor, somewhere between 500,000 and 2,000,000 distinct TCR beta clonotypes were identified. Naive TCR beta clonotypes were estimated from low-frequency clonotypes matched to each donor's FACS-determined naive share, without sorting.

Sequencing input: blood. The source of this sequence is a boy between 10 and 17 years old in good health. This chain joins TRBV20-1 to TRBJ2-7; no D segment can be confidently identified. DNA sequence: TGCAGTGCTAGAAGGGCTGGCGACGAGCAGTACTTC. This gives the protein CSARRAGDEQYF.